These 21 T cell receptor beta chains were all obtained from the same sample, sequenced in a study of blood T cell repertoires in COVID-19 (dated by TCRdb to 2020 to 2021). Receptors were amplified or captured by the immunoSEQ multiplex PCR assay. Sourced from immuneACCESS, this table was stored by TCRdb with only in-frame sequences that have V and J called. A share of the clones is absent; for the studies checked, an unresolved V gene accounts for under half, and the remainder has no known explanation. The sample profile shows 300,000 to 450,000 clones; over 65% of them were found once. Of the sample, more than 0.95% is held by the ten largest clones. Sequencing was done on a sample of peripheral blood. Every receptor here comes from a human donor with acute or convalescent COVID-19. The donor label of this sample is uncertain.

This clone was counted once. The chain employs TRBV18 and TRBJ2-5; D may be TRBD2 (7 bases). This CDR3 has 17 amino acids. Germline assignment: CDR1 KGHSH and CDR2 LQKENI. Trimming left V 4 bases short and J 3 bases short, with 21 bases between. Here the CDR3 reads CASSLPSPGGSKETQYF. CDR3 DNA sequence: TGTGCCAGCTCACTTCCGTCCCCGGGGGGCAGTAAAGAGACCCAGTACTTC.

CDR3 protein: CASSFVYPPVRGYTF. CDR3 in DNA: TGTGCCAGCAGCTTTGTTTATCCCCCCGTCAGGGGCTACACCTTC. The chain couples TRBV5-5 to TRBJ1-2; D remains unclear. In germline, CDR1 is SGHKS, CDR2 YYEKEE (reference sequence). The CDR3 runs 15 residues. Trimming left V 2 bases short and J 8 bases short, with 19 bases between.

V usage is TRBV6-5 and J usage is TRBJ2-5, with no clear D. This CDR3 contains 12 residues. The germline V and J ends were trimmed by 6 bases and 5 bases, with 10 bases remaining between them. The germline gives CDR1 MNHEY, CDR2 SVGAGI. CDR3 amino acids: CASSPLAETQYF. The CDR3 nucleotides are TGTGCCAGCAGCCCCCTGGCCGAGACCCAGTACTTC.

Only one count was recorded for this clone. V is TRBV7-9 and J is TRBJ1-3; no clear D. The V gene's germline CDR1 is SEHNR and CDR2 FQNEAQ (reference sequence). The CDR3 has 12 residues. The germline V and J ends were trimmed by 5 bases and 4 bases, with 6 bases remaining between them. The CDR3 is CASSPEGNTIYF. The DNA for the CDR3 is TGTGCCAGCAGCCCCGAGGGAAACACCATATATTTT.

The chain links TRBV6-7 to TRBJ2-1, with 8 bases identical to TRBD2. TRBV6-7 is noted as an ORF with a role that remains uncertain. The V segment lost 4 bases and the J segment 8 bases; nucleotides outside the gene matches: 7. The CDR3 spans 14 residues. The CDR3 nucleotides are TGTGCCAGCAGTTGTACCCTAGCGGGCGATGAGCAGTTCTTC. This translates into CASSCTLAGDEQFF.

This CDR3 is CASSSGQGAHDGYTF. The DNA for the CDR3 is TGCGCCAGCAGCTCGGGACAGGGGGCTCACGATGGCTACACCTTC. This sequence joins TRBV5-1 and TRBJ1-2; TRBD1 matches 12 bases. Per the germline V gene, CDR1 is SGHRS and CDR2 is YFSETQ. Unmatched junction bases numbered 6, after V lost 3 bases and J lost 6 bases. This CDR3 contains 15 residues.

CDR3 sequence reads: CASSPTATGNTIYF. As DNA, the CDR3 is TGTGCCAGCAGCCCAACAGCAACTGGAAACACCATATATTTT. The J gene is TRBJ1-3, the V gene TRBV3-1 (or the pseudogene TRBV3-2), with D uncertain. Per germline, CDR1 LGHDT and CDR2 YNNKEL (reference sequence). Trimming removed 4 bases from V and 2 bases from J, with 9 bases in between. The CDR3 loop spans 14 amino acids.

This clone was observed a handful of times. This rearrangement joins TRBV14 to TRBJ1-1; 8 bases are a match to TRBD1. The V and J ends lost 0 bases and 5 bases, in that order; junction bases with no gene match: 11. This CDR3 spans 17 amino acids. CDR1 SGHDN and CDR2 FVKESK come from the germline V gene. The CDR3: CASSQDPRGRSGTEAFF. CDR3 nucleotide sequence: TGTGCCAGCAGCCAAGATCCCAGGGGGCGGTCGGGGACTGAAGCTTTCTTT.

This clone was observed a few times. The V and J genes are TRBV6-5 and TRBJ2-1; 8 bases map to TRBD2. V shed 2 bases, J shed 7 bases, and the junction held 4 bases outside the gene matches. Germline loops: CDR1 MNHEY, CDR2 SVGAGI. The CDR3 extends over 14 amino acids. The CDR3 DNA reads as TGTGCCAGCAGTTACGGGACTAGGCGAAATGAGCAGTTCTTC. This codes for CASSYGTRRNEQFF.

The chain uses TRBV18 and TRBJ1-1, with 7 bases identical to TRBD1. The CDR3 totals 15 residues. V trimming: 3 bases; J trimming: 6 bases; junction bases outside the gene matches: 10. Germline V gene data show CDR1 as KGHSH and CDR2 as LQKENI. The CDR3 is CASSPLGGDRAEAFF. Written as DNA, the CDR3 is TGTGCCAGCTCACCGTTAGGGGGAGACAGGGCTGAAGCTTTCTTT.

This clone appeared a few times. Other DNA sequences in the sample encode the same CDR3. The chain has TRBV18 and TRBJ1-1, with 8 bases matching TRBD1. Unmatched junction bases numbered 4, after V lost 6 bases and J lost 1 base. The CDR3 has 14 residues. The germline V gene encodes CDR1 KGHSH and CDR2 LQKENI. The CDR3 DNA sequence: TGTGCCAGCTCGCAGACAGGGGAGAACACTGAAGCTTTCTTT. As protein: CASSQTGENTEAFF.

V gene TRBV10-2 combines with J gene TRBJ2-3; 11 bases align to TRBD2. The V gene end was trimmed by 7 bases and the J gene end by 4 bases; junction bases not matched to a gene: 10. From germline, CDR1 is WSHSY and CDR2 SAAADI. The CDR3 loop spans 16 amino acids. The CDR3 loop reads CASMARSGGAPDTQYF. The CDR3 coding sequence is TGCGCCAGCATGGCCCGTAGCGGGGGGGCCCCAGATACGCAGTATTTT.

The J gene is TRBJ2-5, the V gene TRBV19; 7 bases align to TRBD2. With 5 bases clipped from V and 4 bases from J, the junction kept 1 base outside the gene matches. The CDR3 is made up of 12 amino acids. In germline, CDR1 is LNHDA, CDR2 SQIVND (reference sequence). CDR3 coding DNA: TGTGCCAGTAGTCCGGGAGGAGAGACCCAGTACTTC. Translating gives CASSPGGETQYF.

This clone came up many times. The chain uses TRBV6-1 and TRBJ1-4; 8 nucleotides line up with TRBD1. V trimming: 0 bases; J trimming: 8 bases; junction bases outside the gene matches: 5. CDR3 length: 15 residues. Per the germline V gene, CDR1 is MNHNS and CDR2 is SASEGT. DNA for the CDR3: TGTGCCAGCAGTGAAGCCAGGGGGCTGAGCGAAAAACTGTTTTTT. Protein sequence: CASSEARGLSEKLFF.

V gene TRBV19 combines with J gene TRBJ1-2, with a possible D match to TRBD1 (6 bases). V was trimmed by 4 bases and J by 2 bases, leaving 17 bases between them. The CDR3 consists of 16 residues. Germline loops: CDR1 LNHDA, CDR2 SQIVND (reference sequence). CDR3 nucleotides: TGTGCCAGTAGTACCCCGGGGGGCCAGGGGAACTATGGCTACACCTTC. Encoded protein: CASSTPGGQGNYGYTF. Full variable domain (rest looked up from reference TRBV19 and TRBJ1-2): DGGITQSPKYLFRKEGQNVTLSCEQNLNHDAMYWYRQDPGQGLRLIYYSQIVNDFQKGDIAEGYSVSREKKESFPLTVTSAQKNPTAFYLCASSTPGGQGNYGYTFGSGTRLTVV.

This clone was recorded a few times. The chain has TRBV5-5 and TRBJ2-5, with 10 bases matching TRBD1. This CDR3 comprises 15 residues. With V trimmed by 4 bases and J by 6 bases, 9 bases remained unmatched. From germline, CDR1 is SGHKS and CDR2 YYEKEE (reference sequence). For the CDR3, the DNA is TGTGCCAGCAGCCGACAGACAGGGGGCTTGAAGACCCAGTACTTC. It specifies CASSRQTGGLKTQYF.

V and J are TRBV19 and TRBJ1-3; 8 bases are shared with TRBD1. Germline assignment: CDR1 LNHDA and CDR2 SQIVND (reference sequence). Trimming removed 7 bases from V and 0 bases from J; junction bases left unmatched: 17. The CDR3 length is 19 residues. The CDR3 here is CASNHPYRGGPSSGNTIYF. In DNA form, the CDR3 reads TGTGCCAGTAACCACCCCTACAGGGGGGGCCCAAGCTCTGGAAACACCATATATTTT.

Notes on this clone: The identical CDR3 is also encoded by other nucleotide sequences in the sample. The CDR3 reads CASSRTVNTGELFF. In nucleotides, the CDR3 is TGCGCCAGCAGTAGGACAGTGAACACCGGGGAGCTGTTTTTT. The V gene is TRBV5-1, the J gene TRBJ2-2; a possible D gene is TRBD1 (6 bases). The germline V gene encodes CDR1 SGHRS and CDR2 YFSETQ. Trimming stripped 5 bases from V and 1 base from J, with 9 bases between. CDR3 length equals 14 residues.

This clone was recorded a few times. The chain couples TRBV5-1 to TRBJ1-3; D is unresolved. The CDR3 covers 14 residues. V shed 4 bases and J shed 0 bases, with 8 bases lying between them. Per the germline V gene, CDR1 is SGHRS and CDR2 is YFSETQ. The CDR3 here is CASSDYNSGNTIYF. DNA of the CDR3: TGCGCCAGCAGCGATTACAACTCTGGAAACACCATATATTTT.

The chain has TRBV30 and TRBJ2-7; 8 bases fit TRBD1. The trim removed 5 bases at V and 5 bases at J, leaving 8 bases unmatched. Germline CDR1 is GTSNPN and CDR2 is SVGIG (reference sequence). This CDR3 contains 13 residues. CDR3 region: CAWGPTGDHEQYF. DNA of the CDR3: TGTGCCTGGGGACCGACAGGGGACCACGAGCAGTACTTC.

The CDR3 loop reads CASDRGSGNTIYF. In DNA, the CDR3 is TGTGCCAGCGACAGGGGATCTGGAAACACCATATATTTT. The V gene is TRBV19, the J gene TRBJ1-3, with 8 positions matching TRBD1. Trimming took 9 bases from V and 1 from J; bases not matched to a gene: 2. The CDR3 totals 13 residues. Germline CDR1 LNHDA, CDR2 SQIVND (reference sequence).